Below, 14 T cell receptor beta chains from the same sample are listed, as sequenced in a study of early T cells in non-severe SARS-CoV-2 infection listed by TCRdb under 2021. Libraries came from 5' RACE. Sequencing used a NextSeq 500. Using fastp at Q25 and MiXCR, TCRdb reprocessed the public reads and kept productive beta chains. Every CDR3 protein is listed once, alongside the most common genes and DNA of its rows. The sample records fewer than 85,000 distinct CDR3 sequences, 11% of which are singletons. Around 13% of the sample goes to the ten largest clones. Sequencing was performed on whole blood, taken at baseline. The receptors shown here come from an adult who was a healthcare worker with PCR-confirmed SARS-CoV-2 infection or an uninfected control (not recorded which).

This clonotype was observed a handful of times. Here the CDR3 DNA reads TGTGCCAGCAGTTTGGGAGGGGGCCTGACAAACTATGGCTACACCTTC. Amino acid sequence: CASSLGGGLTNYGYTF. The rearrangement uses TRBV28 and TRBJ1-2; 7 nucleotides align to TRBD1. V gave up 3 bases and J gave up 2 bases; unmatched junction bases: 9. The CDR3 extends over 16 amino acids. Germline assignment: CDR1 MDHEN and CDR2 SYDVKM.

The rearrangement uses TRBV28 and TRBJ1-2, with a possible D match to TRBD1 (6 bases). This CDR3 has 15 residues. The V and J ends lost 2 bases and 0 bases respectively, with 10 bases between them. Germline V lookup: CDR1 MDHEN, CDR2 SYDVKM. The DNA of the CDR3 is TGTGCCAGCAGTTTAATGGACAGACCTAACTATGGCTACACCTTC. Translated, it gives CASSLMDRPNYGYTF.

The J gene is TRBJ1-2, the V gene TRBV28; D gene ambiguous. CDR1 and CDR2 (germline): MDHEN, SYDVKM. The CDR3 covers 12 residues. The ends were cut back, 3 bases at V and 5 bases at J, with 7 bases in the middle. CDR3 sequence reads: CASSFFPYGYTF. Written as DNA, the CDR3 is TGTGCCAGCAGTTTCTTCCCATATGGCTACACCTTC.

This clonotype was seen a few times. The genes are TRBV20-1 and TRBJ2-4; weak D call: TRBD1 (6 bases). The V end lost 3 bases, the J end lost 0 bases, and 15 bases lay between the germline ends. There are 16 residues in the CDR3. Germline CDR1 DFQATT, CDR2 SNEGSKA (reference sequence). The CDR3 coding sequence is TGCAGTGCTAGCCTTTCCGGGACAATAGCCAAAAACATTCAGTACTTC. It encodes CSASLSGTIAKNIQYF.

The sample holds a few counts of this clonotype. The chain employs TRBV5-1 and TRBJ2-1, with TRBD1 as a possible D gene (5 bases). Germline V gives CDR1 SGHRS, CDR2 YFSETQ. This CDR3 comprises 14 residues. Trimming removed 3 bases at V and 4 bases at J, with 11 bases between. CDR3 coding DNA: TGCGCCAGCAGCTACTTAGACAGTTACAATGAGCAGTTCTTC. Amino acid sequence: CASSYLDSYNEQFF.

The chain is built from TRBV2 and TRBJ1-6; no firm D call. V shed 4 bases and J shed 7 bases, with 8 bases lying between them. CDR1 SNHLY and CDR2 FYNNEI come from the germline V gene. The CDR3 totals 13 residues. The CDR3 loop is CASSATTNSPLHF. The DNA for the CDR3 is TGTGCCAGCAGTGCGACAACAAATTCACCCCTCCACTTT.

The chain has TRBV4-2 and TRBJ1-4, with D possibly matching TRBD1 (5 bases). Germline lookup yields CDR1 LGHNA and CDR2 YNFKEQ. This CDR3 is built from 14 residues. Trimming took 1 base from V and 5 from J, leaving 8 bases between them. CDR3 nucleotides: TGTGCCAGCAGCCAAGGGGGGAGCAATGAAAAACTGTTTTTT. Protein product: CASSQGGSNEKLFF.

The chain combines TRBV5-1 with TRBJ2-1; no firm D call. Germline V gene lookup returns CDR1 SGHRS and CDR2 YFSETQ. The ends were cut back, 5 bases at V and 8 bases at J, with 23 bases in the middle. The CDR3 loop spans 16 amino acids. For the CDR3, the DNA is TGCGCCAGCAGTTCTGGGGTAGGGTCTCTAGTGGATGAGCAGTTCTTC. It is translated as CASSSGVGSLVDEQFF.

This clonotype showed up many times. The chain couples TRBV4-3 to TRBJ2-7, with 9 bases matching TRBD1. V lost 2 bases and J lost 6; bases outside the gene matches: 8. The CDR3 covers 15 residues. CDR1 and CDR2 (germline): LGHNA, YSLEER. CDR3 bases: TGCGCCAGCAGCCAACTTCAGGGACAGGGAGTCGAGCAGTACTTC. It translates to CASSQLQGQGVEQYF.

The V and J genes are TRBV14 and TRBJ1-1; TRBD1 matches at 8 bases. The CDR3 has 17 residues. CDR1 and CDR2 from the germline V gene are SGHDN and FVKESK. V lost 6 bases, J lost 0 bases, and 12 bases stayed unmatched. The CDR3 DNA follows: TGTGCCAGCAGGCAGGGGGCCGCTCCCCCTATGAACACTGAAGCTTTCTTT. It is translated as CASRQGAAPPMNTEAFF.

The chain's CDR3 is CASSLPGLANEQFF. In DNA form, the CDR3 reads TGTGCCAGCAGCCTTCCGGGACTAGCAAATGAGCAGTTCTTC. The chain combines TRBV5-6 with TRBJ2-1; 9 bases align to TRBD2. V dropped 4 bases and J dropped 7; count of bases not matched to a gene: 6. This CDR3 region has 14 residues. CDR1 is SGHDT and CDR2 is YYEEEE in the germline V gene.

Only a few counts were recorded for this clonotype. This chain links TRBV29-1 with TRBJ2-1; D remains ambiguous. The V end was cut by 4 bases, the J end by 8 bases, with 6 bases between. From germline, CDR1 is SQVTM and CDR2 ANQGSEA. The CDR3 has 10 amino acids. The CDR3 region is CSVALYEQFF. CDR3 bases: TGCAGCGTTGCTCTCTATGAGCAGTTCTTC.

The chain couples TRBV7-2 to TRBJ1-4; 9 nucleotides align to TRBD1. Germline-derived CDR1 and CDR2 are SGHTA and FQGNSA. This CDR3 contains 14 residues. V gave up 3 bases and J gave up 10 bases; unmatched junction bases: 6. CDR3 residues: CASSFGTGSVKLFF. CDR3 DNA sequence: TGTGCCAGCAGCTTTGGGACAGGGTCGGTAAAACTGTTTTTT.

This clonotype has at least ten counts. The chain employs TRBV3-1 and TRBJ2-2; 8 nucleotides align to TRBD2. The V gene's germline CDR1 is LGHDT and CDR2 YNNKEL (reference sequence). V lost 1 base, J lost 6 bases, and 7 bases stayed unmatched. The CDR3 is 16 residues long. CDR3 in DNA: TGTGCCAGCAGCCAAGGGGAACCGGGGGGGCCCGGGGAGCTGTTTTTT. It specifies CASSQGEPGGPGELFF.